This T cell receptor (beta chain) was sequenced for a study of blood T cell repertoires in COVID-19. Data came from immunoSEQ multiplex PCR; TCRdb stores just in-frame clones and leaves some out. The profile shows around 150,000 clones, approximately 80% of them singletons. The V end was cut by 1 base, the J end by 5 bases, with 17 bases between. This CDR3 comprises 17 residues. Germline V gene lookup returns CDR1 MDHEN and CDR2 SYDVKM. This clonotype was sampled from a man in his 70s with acute or convalescent COVID-19. Sequencing was carried out using peripheral blood. The chain is built from TRBV28 and TRBJ2-2; no definite D call. The CDR3 sequence is CASSLSPDPRGTGELFF. DNA for the CDR3: TGTGCCAGCAGTTTATCCCCTGACCCGAGAGGTACCGGGGAGCTGTTTTTT.